The clone carrying this TCR beta chain was detected only once. Some clones are missing from TCRdb's copy, which holds only in-frame ones; the method was immunoSEQ multiplex PCR. The sample comprises roughly 200,000 clones, 87% of which are singletons, and approximately 6.2% rests with the top ten. This sample is part of a study of blood T cell repertoires in COVID-19. Background on the study: The analysed material was cDNA or gDNA that came from T cells, B-cell-depleted T cells, or PBMCs.

Trimming removed 11 bases from V and 4 bases from J; junction bases left unmatched: 7. The germline V gene has CDR1 MNHEY and CDR2 SVGAGI. The CDR3 has 13 amino acids. Sequencing was carried out using peripheral blood. This clonotype was sampled from a man aged 55 to 69 who had recovered from COVID-19. The V and J genes are TRBV6-5 and TRBJ2-2, with 7 positions matching TRBD1. The CDR3 nucleotides read TGTGCCGTACAGGGGTCCCGCACCGGGGAGCTGTTTTTT. It is translated as CAVQGSRTGELFF.